This T cell receptor (beta chain) was captured by sequencing in a study of blood T cell repertoires in COVID-19. Across the study: Nucleic acid was either cDNA or gDNA, and it came from T cells, B-cell-depleted T cells, or PBMCs.

Germline assignment: CDR1 SEHNR and CDR2 FQNEAQ (reference sequence). V shed 5 bases and J shed 2 bases, with 19 bases lying between them. The CDR3 has 16 amino acids. Authors' processing steps: Estimation of nucleated cell counts was performed using reference gene primer amplification. Assay used: immunoSEQ multiplex PCR; TCRdb lists only in-frame clones, some missing. V and J calls and clone size come straight from that table; D and trimming were deduced from the DNA. The sample contains roughly 180,000 clones, roughly 85% of which appear only once. The source is a woman in her fifties or sixties with acute or convalescent COVID-19. The rearrangement links TRBV7-9 to TRBJ2-7; tentative D call: TRBD2 (5 bases). Input material: peripheral blood. The DNA for the CDR3 is TGTGCCAGCAGCCATACTCTAGCTGTCCCCCCCTACGAGCAGTACTTC. This translates into CASSHTLAVPPYEQYF.